What follows are 23 T cell receptor beta chains derived from one specimen sequenced in a study of cytomegalovirus exposure and HLA in healthy donors. Vbeta (60) and Jbeta (13) primers were used in the PCR. Sequencing used immunoSEQ multiplex PCR; TCRdb keeps in-frame clones, though not all of them. Of around 100,000 clones listed, around 61% are singletons. The sequenced material came from PBMCs. The receptors stem from a woman between 25 and 40 years old in good health and CMV-seronegative.

The V call is TRBV6-5, the J call TRBJ2-1; 12 bases align to TRBD2. V shed 6 bases, J shed 5 bases, and the junction held 5 bases outside the gene matches. The CDR3 runs to 15 residues. Looked up from germline, CDR1 is MNHEY and CDR2 is SVGAGI. This CDR3 is CASSYGLAGNNEQFF. As DNA, the CDR3 is TGTGCCAGCAGCTATGGACTAGCGGGGAACAATGAGCAGTTCTTC.

The chain uses TRBV5-4 and TRBJ1-5; D is perhaps TRBD1 (5 bases). V lost 1 base and J lost 2, with 16 bases in between. The CDR3 is 17 residues long. Germline CDR1 reads SGHNT; CDR2 reads YYREEE (reference sequence). CDR3 amino acids: CASSLNTGGSGNQPQHF. CDR3 in DNA: TGTGCCAGCAGCTTGAATACCGGGGGGAGCGGCAATCAGCCCCAGCATTTT.

The chain combines TRBV2 with TRBJ2-3; 7 bases map to TRBD2. J gave up 3 bases and V 4 bases, and 10 bases lay outside the gene matches. Per germline, CDR1 SNHLY and CDR2 FYNNEI. The CDR3 runs to 16 residues. CDR3 amino acids: CASSVPSGKGTDTQYF. Written as DNA, the CDR3 is TGTGCCAGCAGTGTTCCCAGCGGGAAGGGGACAGATACGCAGTATTTT.

V usage is TRBV30 and J usage is TRBJ2-7, with D perhaps TRBD1 (5 bases). Germline lookup yields CDR1 GTSNPN and CDR2 SVGIG (reference sequence). V was cut by 0 bases and J by 3 bases, with 6 bases left in between. CDR3 length equals 12 residues. The CDR3 loop is CAWSVTGYEQYF. DNA for the CDR3: TGTGCCTGGAGTGTAACAGGCTACGAGCAGTACTTC.

The DNA for the CDR3 is TGTGCCAGCAGGAGTTTGAGTTCCTACGAGCAGTACTTC. Protein: CASRSLSSYEQYF. This chain connects TRBV7-8 to TRBJ2-7; no clear D. Germline-derived CDR1 and CDR2 are SGHVS and FQNEAQ. Trimming pared 6 bases from V and 1 base from J, leaving 10 bases between. The CDR3 spans 13 residues. Full variable domain (missing parts from reference TRBV7-8 and TRBJ2-7): GAGVSQSPRYKVAKRGQDVALRCDPISGHVSLFWYQQALGQGPEFLTYFQNEAQLDKSGLPSDRFFAERPEGSVSTLKIQRTQQEDSAVYLCASRSLSSYEQYFGPGTRLTVT.

The chain employs TRBV5-1 and TRBJ1-4; D unclear. Germline V gene lookup returns CDR1 SGHRS and CDR2 YFSETQ. There are 14 residues in the CDR3. The V gene lost 4 bases and the J gene lost 8 bases, with 15 bases spanning the gap. In DNA form, the CDR3 reads TGCGCCAGCAGCCAGACTTACGCTGGGGAAAAACTGTTTTTT. Protein sequence: CASSQTYAGEKLFF.

A word on this clone: A junction end diverges from the germline sequence, so it may reflect a read error. Other DNA sequences in the same sample also yield this CDR3. This chain links TRBV5-6 with TRBJ2-7; tentatively, D is TRBD2 (5 bases). The germline CDR1 and CDR2 sequences are SGHDT and YYEEEE. The length of the CDR3 is 14 residues. In DNA, the CDR3 is TGTGCCAGCAGCGCGGACTTAAGCTCCTACGAGCAGTACTTT. This translates into CASSADLSSYEQYF. The full variable domain, with the rest looked up from reference TRBV5-6 and TRBJ2-7, is DAGVTQSPTHLIKTRGQQVTLRCSPKSGHDTVSWYQQALGQGPQFIFQYYEEEERQRGNFPDRFSGHQFPNYSSELNVNALLLGDSALYLCASSADLSSYEQYFGPGTRLTVT.

The chain has TRBV27 and TRBJ2-1, with a tentative D call TRBD2 (5 bases). Germline V gives CDR1 MNHEY, CDR2 SMNVEV (reference sequence). The CDR3 totals 14 residues. V lost 5 bases to trimming and J lost 6 bases, with 14 bases between them. The chain's CDR3 is CASSPGTEVNEQFF. CDR3 DNA sequence: TGTGCCAGCAGTCCGGGAACAGAAGTCAATGAGCAGTTCTTC.

The chain carries TRBV5-4 and TRBJ1-1; no clear D. This CDR3 spans 14 amino acids. The ends were cut back, 5 bases at V and 4 bases at J, with 15 bases in the middle. The germline V gene has CDR1 SGHNT and CDR2 YYREEE (reference sequence). CDR3 region: CASRDDWAGTEAFF. The DNA of the CDR3 is TGTGCCAGCAGGGACGACTGGGCGGGCACTGAAGCTTTCTTT.

The chain has TRBV11-2 and TRBJ1-4, with TRBD1 as a possible D gene (6 bases). Trimming removed 2 bases at V and 5 bases at J, with 12 bases between. Germline V gene lookup returns CDR1 SGHAT and CDR2 FQNNGV. This CDR3 region has 15 residues. CDR3 DNA: TGTGCCAGCAGCTTATCGGGACACAGAAATGAAAAACTGTTTTTT. The encoded protein is CASSLSGHRNEKLFF.

This sequence joins TRBV6-4 and TRBJ2-1; D unclear. CDR3 length: 14 residues. CDR1 and CDR2 (germline): MRHNA, SNTAGT. Between the trimmed V and J ends, which lost 4 bases and 8 bases, there was a span of 15 bases. The CDR3 DNA reads as TGTGCCAGCAGTGGAGGTTCAAACATCGATGAGCAGTTCTTC. It encodes CASSGGSNIDEQFF.

The rearrangement links TRBV2 to TRBJ2-7; 8 nucleotides line up with TRBD2. The J segment lost 0 bases and the V segment lost 6 bases, leaving 13 bases of the junction unmatched. This CDR3 is built from 17 residues. Germline lookup yields CDR1 SNHLY and CDR2 FYNNEI. The CDR3 DNA is TGTGCCAGCAGGCCAGTCTCACTAGCGGAAAGCTCCTACGAGCAGTACTTC. This sequence encodes CASRPVSLAESSYEQYF.

CDR3: CASTTTGGYTEAFF. CDR3 DNA: TGTGCCAGTACCACCACAGGGGGCTACACTGAAGCTTTCTTT. The chain combines TRBV19 with TRBJ1-1; TRBD1 agrees at 9 bases. The CDR3 is 14 amino acids. The junction had 6 bases not matched to a gene; V was cut back by 7 bases and J by 3 bases. From germline, CDR1 is LNHDA and CDR2 SQIVND (reference sequence).

CDR3 sequence reads: CASSKEGGGGNQPQHF. Here the CDR3 DNA reads TGTGCCAGCAGTAAGGAGGGGGGGGGAGGCAATCAGCCCCAGCATTTT. The chain recombines TRBV2 with TRBJ1-5; perhaps TRBD1 as D (6 bases). Trimming shortened V by 5 bases and J by 2 bases, and 16 bases separated the two germline ends. The V gene's germline CDR1 is SNHLY and CDR2 FYNNEI. The CDR3 is made up of 16 amino acids.

This clone came up a few times. This sequence joins TRBV13 and TRBJ2-7; tentatively, D is TRBD1 (6 bases). The germline CDR1 and CDR2 sequences are PRHDT and FYEKMQ (reference sequence). This CDR3 contains 12 residues. Trimming removed 6 bases from V and 9 bases from J, with 15 bases in between. CDR3 amino acids: CASSVLGARQYF. The DNA of the CDR3 is TGTGCCAGCAGTGTGTTGGGGGCCAGGCAGTACTTC.

J is TRBJ1-2 and V is TRBV5-6; TRBD1 matches at 9 bases. J lost 6 bases, V lost 6 bases, and 12 bases had no gene match. In germline, CDR1 is SGHDT, CDR2 YYEEEE. This CDR3 spans 15 amino acids. CDR3 in DNA: TGTGCCAGCACCACTACCCTGACAGGGGGTAATGGCTACACCTTC. Residues: CASTTTLTGGNGYTF.

The chain uses TRBV5-1 and TRBJ2-1, with 8 bases that match TRBD2. Germline CDR1 SGHRS, CDR2 YFSETQ. Trimming at V came to 1 base and at J to 5 bases, leaving 5 bases not matched to a gene. This CDR3 has 15 amino acids. Written as DNA, the CDR3 is TGCGCCAGCAGCTTGACTAGCGGATCCAACAATGAGCAGTTCTTC. Amino acids: CASSLTSGSNNEQFF.

The chain recombines TRBV11-2 with TRBJ2-1; D might be TRBD2 (5 bases). Germline assignment: CDR1 SGHAT and CDR2 FQNNGV. Trimming shortened V by 1 base and J by 7 bases, and 8 bases separated the two germline ends. The CDR3 consists of 13 residues. The CDR3 region has the DNA TGTGCCAGCAGCTTAGGCCGAGGGAATGAGCAGTTCTTC. Translation: CASSLGRGNEQFF. The variable domain in full, with the rest retrieved from reference TRBV11-2 and TRBJ2-1, is EAGVAQSPRYKIIEKRQSVAFWCNPISGHATLYWYQQILGQGPKLLIQFQNNGVVDDSQLPKDRFSAERLKGVDSTLKIQPAKLEDSAVYLCASSLGRGNEQFFGPGTRLTVL.

The chain recombines TRBV4-1 with TRBJ1-5, with D possibly being TRBD1 (6 bases). This CDR3 comprises 16 residues. CDR1 is MGHRA and CDR2 is YSYEKL in the germline V gene. The V end was cut by 0 bases, the J end by 4 bases, with 13 bases between. This chain's CDR3 is CASSQDRRGFNQPQHF. The CDR3, as DNA: TGCGCCAGCAGCCAAGATCGCAGGGGTTTTAATCAGCCCCAGCATTTT.

The chain links TRBV5-1 to TRBJ2-5; D is unclear. The CDR3 loop spans 13 amino acids. V lost 4 bases to trimming and J lost 5 bases, with 12 bases between them. Germline V CDR1 and CDR2: SGHRS, YFSETQ. CDR3 in amino acids: CASSPQVRETQYF. CDR3 bases: TGCGCCAGCAGCCCCCAGGTTCGGGAGACCCAGTACTTC.

This clone was found once. J is TRBJ1-5 and V is TRBV5-1; 8 bases match TRBD1. The CDR3 runs 15 residues. The junction had 7 bases not matched to a gene; V was cut back by 4 bases and J by 4 bases. Germline CDR1 reads SGHRS; CDR2 reads YFSETQ. The CDR3: CASSPTGEPNQPQHF. CDR3 nucleotide sequence: TGCGCCAGCAGCCCGACAGGGGAACCGAATCAGCCCCAGCATTTT.

This chain uses TRBV6-5 with TRBJ2-7; 13 nucleotides line up with TRBD2. V was clipped by 0 bases and J by 2 bases; unmatched bases: 1. The CDR3 contains 16 residues. Germline-derived CDR1 and CDR2 are MNHEY and SVGAGI. CDR3 DNA: TGTGCCAGCAGTTACTCCACTAGCGGGAGGGCCTACGAGCAGTACTTC. It encodes CASSYSTSGRAYEQYF.

This clone was observed a handful of times. The chain is built from TRBV5-6 and TRBJ2-1; a possible D gene is TRBD1 (5 bases). V lost 4 bases and J 5 bases, leaving 19 bases between the germline ends. Germline values: CDR1 SGHDT, CDR2 YYEEEE. The CDR3 extends over 16 amino acids. The CDR3 is CASSPRTYSRDNEQFF. As DNA, the CDR3 is TGTGCCAGCAGCCCGCGGACATACTCTAGGGACAATGAGCAGTTCTTC.